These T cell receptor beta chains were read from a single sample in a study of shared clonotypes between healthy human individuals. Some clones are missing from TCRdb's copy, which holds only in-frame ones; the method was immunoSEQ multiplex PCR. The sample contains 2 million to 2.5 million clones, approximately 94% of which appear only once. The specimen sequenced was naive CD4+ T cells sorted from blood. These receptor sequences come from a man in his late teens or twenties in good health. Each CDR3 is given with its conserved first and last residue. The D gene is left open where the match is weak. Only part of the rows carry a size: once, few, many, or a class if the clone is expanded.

CDR3aa: CASSIREGAVNEQYF
CDR3nt: TGTGCCAGTAGTATTCGGGAGGGGGCCGTGAACGAGCAGTACTTC
j_gene: TRBJ2-7
abundance: -
v_gene: TRBV19
d_gene: -
len: 15

CDR3aa: CAISEGDRYEQYF
CDR3nt: TGTGCCATCAGTGAGGGGGACAGGTACGAGCAGTACTTC
j_gene: TRBJ2-7
abundance: -
v_gene: TRBV10-3
d_gene: TRBD1
len: 13

CDR3aa: CASSPRTGNEGQSGQEPQHF
CDR3nt: TGTGCCAGCAGCCCGCGGACAGGGAATGAGGGGCAATCGGGTCAAGAGCCCCAGCATTTT
j_gene: TRBJ1-5
abundance: -
v_gene: TRBV7-4
d_gene: TRBD1
len: 20

CDR3aa: CAWEQGANGNTIYF
CDR3nt: TGTGCCTGGGAGCAGGGGGCTAATGGAAACACCATATATTTT
j_gene: TRBJ1-3
abundance: -
v_gene: TRBV30
d_gene: TRBD1
len: 14

CDR3aa: CAISESQGTADTQYF
CDR3nt: TGTGCCATCAGTGAGTCACAGGGGACTGCAGATACGCAGTATTTT
j_gene: TRBJ2-3
abundance: -
v_gene: TRBV10-3
d_gene: -
len: 15

CDR3aa: CSADSYEQYF
CDR3nt: TGCAGTGCTGACTCCTACGAGCAGTACTTC
j_gene: TRBJ2-7
abundance: -
v_gene: TRBV20-1
d_gene: -
len: 10

CDR3aa: CASSLEGGPSYEQYF
CDR3nt: TGTGCCAGCAGCTTAGAAGGCGGGCCCTCCTACGAGCAGTACTTC
j_gene: TRBJ2-7
abundance: -
v_gene: TRBV13
d_gene: -
len: 15

CDR3aa: CASSQPPGQGLSPLHF
CDR3nt: TGTGCCAGCAGCCAACCGCCGGGACAGGGTCTTTCACCCCTCCACTTT
j_gene: TRBJ1-6
abundance: -
v_gene: TRBV16
d_gene: TRBD1
len: 16

CDR3aa: CASSIRGENYNEQFF
CDR3nt: TGTGCCAGTAGTATCCGGGGGGAGAATTACAATGAGCAGTTCTTC
j_gene: TRBJ2-1
abundance: once
v_gene: TRBV19
d_gene: TRBD2
len: 15

CDR3aa: CASSPGTNTEAFF
CDR3nt: TGTGCCAGCTCACCCGGAACGAACACTGAAGCTTTCTTT
j_gene: TRBJ1-1
abundance: -
v_gene: TRBV18
d_gene: -
len: 13

CDR3aa: CASSAASAGELFF
CDR3nt: TGTGCCAGCAGTGCAGCGAGCGCCGGGGAGCTGTTTTTT
j_gene: TRBJ2-2
abundance: -
v_gene: TRBV2
d_gene: -
len: 13

CDR3aa: CAISEREGWEQYF
CDR3nt: TGTGCCATCAGTGAGAGGGAGGGTTGGGAGCAGTACTTC
j_gene: TRBJ2-7
abundance: -
v_gene: TRBV10-3
d_gene: TRBD2
len: 13

CDR3aa: CASSPGSGISYNEQFF
CDR3nt: TGCGCCAGCAGCCCTGGGAGCGGGATATCCTACAATGAGCAGTTCTTC
j_gene: TRBJ2-1
abundance: once
v_gene: TRBV5-1
d_gene: TRBD2
len: 16

CDR3aa: CASSPPAGGMNYEQYF
CDR3nt: TGTGCCAGCTCACCCCCGGCAGGGGGCATGAACTACGAGCAGTACTTC
j_gene: TRBJ2-7
abundance: -
v_gene: TRBV18
d_gene: TRBD1
len: 16

CDR3aa: CAIQGVGEQYF
CDR3nt: TGTGCAATACAGGGGGTTGGCGAGCAGTACTTC
j_gene: TRBJ2-7
abundance: -
v_gene: TRBV2
d_gene: TRBD1
len: 11

CDR3aa: CASSFEGGSGYTF
CDR3nt: TGTGCCAGCAGCTTTGAGGGTGGGAGTGGCTACACCTTC
j_gene: TRBJ1-2
abundance: -
v_gene: TRBV7-9
d_gene: -
len: 13

CDR3aa: CASRAPNTEAFF
CDR3nt: TGTGCCAGCCGGGCCCCGAACACTGAAGCTTTCTTT
j_gene: TRBJ1-1
abundance: -
v_gene: TRBV6-6
d_gene: -
len: 12

CDR3aa: CATVPAGGRAKNIQYF
CDR3nt: TGTGCCACCGTGCCAGCGGGAGGGAGGGCCAAAAACATTCAGTACTTC
j_gene: TRBJ2-4
abundance: -
v_gene: TRBV11-2
d_gene: TRBD2
len: 16

CDR3aa: CAWTPGQLTGNTIYF
CDR3nt: TGTGCCTGGACACCCGGACAGTTGACTGGAAACACCATATATTTT
j_gene: TRBJ1-3
abundance: -
v_gene: TRBV30
d_gene: -
len: 15

CDR3aa: CASSKNYEQYF
CDR3nt: TGTGCCAGCAGTAAAAACTACGAGCAGTACTTC
j_gene: TRBJ2-7
abundance: -
v_gene: TRBV6-5
d_gene: -
len: 11

CDR3aa: CASSFGQGNSPLHF
CDR3nt: TGTGCCAGCAGCTTTGGACAGGGAAATTCACCCCTCCACTTT
j_gene: TRBJ1-6
abundance: -
v_gene: TRBV2
d_gene: TRBD1
len: 14

CDR3aa: CASSPSPTGVWGYTF
CDR3nt: TGTGCCAGCTCACCCTCACCTACAGGGGTCTGGGGCTACACCTTC
j_gene: TRBJ1-2
abundance: -
v_gene: TRBV18
d_gene: TRBD1
len: 15